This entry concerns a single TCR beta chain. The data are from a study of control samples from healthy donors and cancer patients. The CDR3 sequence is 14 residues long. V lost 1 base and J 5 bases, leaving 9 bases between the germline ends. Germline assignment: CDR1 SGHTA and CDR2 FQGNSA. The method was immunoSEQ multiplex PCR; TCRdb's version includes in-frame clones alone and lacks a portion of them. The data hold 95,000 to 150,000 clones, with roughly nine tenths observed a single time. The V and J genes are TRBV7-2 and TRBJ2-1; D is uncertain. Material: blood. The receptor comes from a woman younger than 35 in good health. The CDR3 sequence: CASSLVYRHNEQFF. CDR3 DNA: TGTGCCAGCAGCTTAGTTTACCGCCACAATGAGCAGTTCTTC.